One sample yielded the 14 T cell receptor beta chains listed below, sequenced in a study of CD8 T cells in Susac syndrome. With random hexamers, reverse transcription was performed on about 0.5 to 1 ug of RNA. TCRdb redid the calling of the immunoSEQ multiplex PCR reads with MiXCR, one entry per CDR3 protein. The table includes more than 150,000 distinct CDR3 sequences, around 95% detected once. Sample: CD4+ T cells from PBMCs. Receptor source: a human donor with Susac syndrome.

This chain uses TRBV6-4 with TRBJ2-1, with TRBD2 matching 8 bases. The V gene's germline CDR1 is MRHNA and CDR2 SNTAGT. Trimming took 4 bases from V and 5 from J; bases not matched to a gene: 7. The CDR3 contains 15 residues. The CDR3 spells CASSATGTRNNEQFF. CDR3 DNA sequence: TGTGCCAGCAGTGCGACCGGGACTAGGAACAATGAGCAGTTCTTC.

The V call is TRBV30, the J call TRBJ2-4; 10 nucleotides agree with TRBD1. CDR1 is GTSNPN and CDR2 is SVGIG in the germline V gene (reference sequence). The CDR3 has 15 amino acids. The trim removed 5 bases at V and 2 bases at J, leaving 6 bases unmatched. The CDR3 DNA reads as TGTGCCTGGGTCGACAGGGGGCGTACCAAAAACATTCAGTACTTC. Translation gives CAWVDRGRTKNIQYF. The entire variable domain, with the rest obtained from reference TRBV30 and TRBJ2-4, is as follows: SQTIHQWPATLVQPVGSPLSLECTVEGTSNPNLYWYRQAAGRGLQLLFYSVGIGQISSEVPQNLSASRPQDRQFILSSKKLLLSDSGFYLCAWVDRGRTKNIQYFGAGTRLSVL.

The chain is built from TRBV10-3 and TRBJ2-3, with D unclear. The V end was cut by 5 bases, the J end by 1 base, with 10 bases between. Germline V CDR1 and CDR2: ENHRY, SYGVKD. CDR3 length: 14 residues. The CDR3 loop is CAISRPEGTDTQYF. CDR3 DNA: TGTGCCATCAGTCGCCCTGAGGGCACAGATACGCAGTATTTT.

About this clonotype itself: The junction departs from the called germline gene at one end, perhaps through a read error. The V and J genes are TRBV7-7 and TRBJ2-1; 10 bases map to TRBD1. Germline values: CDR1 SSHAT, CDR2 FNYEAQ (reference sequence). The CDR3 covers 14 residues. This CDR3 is CASSPGQGSNEQFF. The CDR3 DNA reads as TGTGCTAGCAGCCCGGGACAGGGGAGCAATGAGCAGTTCTTC. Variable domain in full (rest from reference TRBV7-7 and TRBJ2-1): GAGVSQSPRYKVTKRGQDVTLRCDPISSHATLYWYQQALGQGPEFLTYFNYEAQPDKSGLPSDRFSAERPEGSISTLTIQRTEQRDSAMYRCASSPGQGSNEQFFGPGTRLTVL.

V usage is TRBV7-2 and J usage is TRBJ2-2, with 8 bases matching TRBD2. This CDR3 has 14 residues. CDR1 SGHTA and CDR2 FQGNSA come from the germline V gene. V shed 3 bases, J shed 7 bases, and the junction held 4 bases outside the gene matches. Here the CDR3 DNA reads TGTGCCAGCAGCTTTGTAGCGGGAAACGGGGAGCTGTTTTTT. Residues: CASSFVAGNGELFF.

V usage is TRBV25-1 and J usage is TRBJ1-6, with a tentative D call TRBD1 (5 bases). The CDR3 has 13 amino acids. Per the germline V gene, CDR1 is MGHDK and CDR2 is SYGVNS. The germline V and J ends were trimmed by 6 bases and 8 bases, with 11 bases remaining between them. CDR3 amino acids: CASSQGNDSPLHF. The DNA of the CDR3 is TGTGCCAGCAGCCAGGGAAATGATTCACCCCTCCACTTT.

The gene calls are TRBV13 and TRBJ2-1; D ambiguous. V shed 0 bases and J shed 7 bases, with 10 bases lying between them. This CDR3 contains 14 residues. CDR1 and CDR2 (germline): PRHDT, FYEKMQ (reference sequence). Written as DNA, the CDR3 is TGTGCCAGCAGCTTAGGCGTGGCCGAGAATGAGCAGTTCTTC. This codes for CASSLGVAENEQFF.

CDR3 protein: CASSLGASGGQETQYF. CDR3 DNA sequence: TGTGCCAGCAGCTTGGGGGCCAGCGGGGGCCAAGAGACCCAGTACTTC. The chain is built from TRBV5-8 and TRBJ2-5; 8 bases agree with TRBD2. J gave up 1 base and V 0 bases, and 5 bases lay outside the gene matches. The CDR3 is 16 residues long. Germline V gene lookup returns CDR1 SGHTS and CDR2 YDEGEE.

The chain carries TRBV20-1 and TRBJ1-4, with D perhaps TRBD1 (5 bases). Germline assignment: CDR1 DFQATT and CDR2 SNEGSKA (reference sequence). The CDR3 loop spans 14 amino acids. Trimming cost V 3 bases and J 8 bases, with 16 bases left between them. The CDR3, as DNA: TGCAGTGCTAGGGGGACCCAGCGGGAAGAAAAACTGTTTTTT. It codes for CSARGTQREEKLFF.

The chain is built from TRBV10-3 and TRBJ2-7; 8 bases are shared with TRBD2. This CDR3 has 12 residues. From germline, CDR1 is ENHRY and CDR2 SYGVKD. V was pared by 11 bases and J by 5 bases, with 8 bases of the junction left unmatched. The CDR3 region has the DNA TGTGCCTCCCGGACTAGCAGCGACGAGCAGTACTTC. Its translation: CASRTSSDEQYF.

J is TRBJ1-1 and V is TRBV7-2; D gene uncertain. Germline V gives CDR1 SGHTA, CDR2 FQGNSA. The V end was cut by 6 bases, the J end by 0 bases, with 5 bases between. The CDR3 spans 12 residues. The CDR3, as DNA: TGTGCCAGCAGGCACATGAACACTGAAGCTTTCTTT. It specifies CASRHMNTEAFF.

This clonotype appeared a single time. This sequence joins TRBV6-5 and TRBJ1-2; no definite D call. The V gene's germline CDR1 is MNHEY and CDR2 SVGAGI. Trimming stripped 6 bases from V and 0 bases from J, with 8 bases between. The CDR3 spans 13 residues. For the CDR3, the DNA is TGTGCCAGCAGCGTAACAGCTAACTATGGCTACACCTTC. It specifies CASSVTANYGYTF.

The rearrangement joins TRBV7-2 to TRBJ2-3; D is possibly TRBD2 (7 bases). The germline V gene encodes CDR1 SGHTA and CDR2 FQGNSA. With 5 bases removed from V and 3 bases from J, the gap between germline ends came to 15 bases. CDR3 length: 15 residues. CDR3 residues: CASSPGRTVTDTQYF. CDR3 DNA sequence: TGTGCCAGCAGCCCCGGGAGGACAGTTACAGATACGCAGTATTTT.

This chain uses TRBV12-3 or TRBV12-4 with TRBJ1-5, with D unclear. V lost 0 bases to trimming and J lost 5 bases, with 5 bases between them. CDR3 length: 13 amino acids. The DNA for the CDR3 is TGTGCCAGCAGTTTAGCCGTGGATCAGCCCCAGCATTTT. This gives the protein CASSLAVDQPQHF.